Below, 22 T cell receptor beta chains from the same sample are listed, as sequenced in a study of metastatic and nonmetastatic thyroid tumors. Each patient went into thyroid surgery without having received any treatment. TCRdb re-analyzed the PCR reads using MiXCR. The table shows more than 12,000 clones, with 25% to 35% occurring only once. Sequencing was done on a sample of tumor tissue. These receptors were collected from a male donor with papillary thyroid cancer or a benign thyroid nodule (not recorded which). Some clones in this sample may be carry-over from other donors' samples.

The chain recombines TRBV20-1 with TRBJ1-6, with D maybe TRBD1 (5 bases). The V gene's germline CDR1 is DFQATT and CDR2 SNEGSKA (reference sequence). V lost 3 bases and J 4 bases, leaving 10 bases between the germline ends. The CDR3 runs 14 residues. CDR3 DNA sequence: TGCAGTGCTAGGGACACCCAATATAATTCACCCCTCCACTTT. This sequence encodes CSARDTQYNSPLHF.

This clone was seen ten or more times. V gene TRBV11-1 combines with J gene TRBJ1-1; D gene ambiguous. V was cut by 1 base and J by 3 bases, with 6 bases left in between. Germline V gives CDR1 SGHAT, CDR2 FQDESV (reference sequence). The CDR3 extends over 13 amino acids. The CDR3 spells CASSLEVDTEAFF. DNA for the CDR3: TGTGCCAGCAGCTTAGAGGTCGACACTGAAGCTTTCTTT.

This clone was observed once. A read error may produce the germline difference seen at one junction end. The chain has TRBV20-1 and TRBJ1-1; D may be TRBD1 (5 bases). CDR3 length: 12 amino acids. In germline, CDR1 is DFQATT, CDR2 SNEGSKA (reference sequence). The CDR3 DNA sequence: TGCAGTGCCGCAGTGTTAGGGACTGAAGCTTTCTTC. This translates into CSAAVLGTEAFF.

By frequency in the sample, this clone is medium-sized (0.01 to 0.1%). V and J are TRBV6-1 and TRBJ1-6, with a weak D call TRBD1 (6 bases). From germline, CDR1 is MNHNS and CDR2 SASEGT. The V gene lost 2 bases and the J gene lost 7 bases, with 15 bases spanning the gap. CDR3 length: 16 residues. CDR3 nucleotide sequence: TGTGCCAGCAGTGAAACCGCAGGGGCCGTAAATTCACCCCTCCACTTT. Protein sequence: CASSETAGAVNSPLHF.

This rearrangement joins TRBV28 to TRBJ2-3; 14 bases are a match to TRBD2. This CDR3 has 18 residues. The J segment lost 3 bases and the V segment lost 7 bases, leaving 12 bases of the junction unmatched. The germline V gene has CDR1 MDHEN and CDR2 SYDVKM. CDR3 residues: CASTLGTSGRVRTDTQYF. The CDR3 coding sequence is TGTGCCAGCACCCTGGGGACTAGCGGGAGAGTTAGAACAGATACGCAGTATTTT.

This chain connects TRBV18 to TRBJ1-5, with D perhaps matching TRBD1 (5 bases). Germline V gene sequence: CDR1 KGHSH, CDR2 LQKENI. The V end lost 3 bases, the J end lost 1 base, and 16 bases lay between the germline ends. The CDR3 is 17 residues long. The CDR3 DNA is TGTGCCAGCTCACCTAACTTGGGGCGGGGAAGCAATCAGCCCCAGCATTTT. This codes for CASSPNLGRGSNQPQHF.

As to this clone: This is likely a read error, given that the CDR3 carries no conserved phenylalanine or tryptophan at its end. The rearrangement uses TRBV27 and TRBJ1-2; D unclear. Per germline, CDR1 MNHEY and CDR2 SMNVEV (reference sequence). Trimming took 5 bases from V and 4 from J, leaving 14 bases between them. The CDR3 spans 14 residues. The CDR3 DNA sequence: TGTGCCAGCAGTCTAACACTTAAGGGCTATGGCTACACCTGC. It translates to CASSLTLKGYGYTC.

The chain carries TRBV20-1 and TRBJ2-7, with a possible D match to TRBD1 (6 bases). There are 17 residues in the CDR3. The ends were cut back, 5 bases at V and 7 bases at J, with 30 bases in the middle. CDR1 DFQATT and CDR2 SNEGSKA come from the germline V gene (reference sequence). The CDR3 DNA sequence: TGCAGTGCTGGAAGGACGAGCGTGGGGGCCGGAACTGGGGAGCAGTACTTC. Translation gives CSAGRTSVGAGTGEQYF.

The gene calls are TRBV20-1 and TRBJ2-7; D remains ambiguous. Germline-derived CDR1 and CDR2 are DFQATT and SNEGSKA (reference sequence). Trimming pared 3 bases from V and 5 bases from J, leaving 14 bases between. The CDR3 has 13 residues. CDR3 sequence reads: CSASPIQSNEQYF. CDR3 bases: TGCAGTGCTAGTCCCATACAGAGTAACGAGCAGTACTTC.

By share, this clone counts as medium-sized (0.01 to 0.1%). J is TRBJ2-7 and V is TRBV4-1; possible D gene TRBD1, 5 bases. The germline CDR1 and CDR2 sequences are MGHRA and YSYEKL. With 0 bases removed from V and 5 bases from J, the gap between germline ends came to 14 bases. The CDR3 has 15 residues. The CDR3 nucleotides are TGCGCCAGCAGCCAAGACCGCCCAGGGTCGGACGAGCAGTACTTC. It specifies CASSQDRPGSDEQYF.

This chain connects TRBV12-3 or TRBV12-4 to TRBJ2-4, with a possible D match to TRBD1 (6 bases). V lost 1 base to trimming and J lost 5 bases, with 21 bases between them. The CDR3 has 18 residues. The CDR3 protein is CASSLDQGWESWENIQYF. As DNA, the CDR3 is TGTGCCAGCAGTTTAGACCAGGGGTGGGAGAGTTGGGAAAACATTCAGTACTTC.

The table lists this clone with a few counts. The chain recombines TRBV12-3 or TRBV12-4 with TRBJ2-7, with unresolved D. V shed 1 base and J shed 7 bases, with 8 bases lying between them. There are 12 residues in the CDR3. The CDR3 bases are TGTGCCAGCAGTTTAGAACCTAATGAGCAGTACTTC. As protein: CASSLEPNEQYF.

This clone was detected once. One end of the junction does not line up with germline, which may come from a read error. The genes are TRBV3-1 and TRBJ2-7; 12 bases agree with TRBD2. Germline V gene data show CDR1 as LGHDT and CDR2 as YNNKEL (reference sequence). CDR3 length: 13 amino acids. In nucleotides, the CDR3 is TGTGCAAGGAGCCAACTAGCGGGAGGCGAGCAGGACTTC. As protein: CARSQLAGGEQDF.

The CDR3 is CASSYSLQGVGNTIYF. Written as DNA, the CDR3 is TGTGCCAGCAGTTATTCCCTCCAGGGGGTGGGAAACACCATATATTTT. The chain has TRBV6-5 and TRBJ1-3; 7 positions agree with TRBD1. The germline CDR1 and CDR2 sequences are MNHEY and SVGAGI. This CDR3 spans 16 amino acids. The V and J ends lost 3 bases and 4 bases, in that order; junction bases with no gene match: 9.

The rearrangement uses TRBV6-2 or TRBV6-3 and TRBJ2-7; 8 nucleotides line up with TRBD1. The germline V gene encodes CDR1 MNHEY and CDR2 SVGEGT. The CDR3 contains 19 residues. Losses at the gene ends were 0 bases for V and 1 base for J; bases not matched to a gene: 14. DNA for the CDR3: TGTGCCAGCAGTTACTCTGGCGAGAGACAGGGGTCCTGGTCCTACGAGCAGTACTTC. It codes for CASSYSGERQGSWSYEQYF.

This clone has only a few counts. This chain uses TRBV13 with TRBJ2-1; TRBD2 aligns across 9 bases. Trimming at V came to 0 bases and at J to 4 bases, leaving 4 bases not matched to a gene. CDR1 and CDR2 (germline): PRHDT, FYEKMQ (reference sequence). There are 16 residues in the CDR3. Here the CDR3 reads CASSLGTSGTYNEQFF. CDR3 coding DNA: TGTGCCAGCAGCTTAGGGACTAGCGGCACTTACAATGAGCAGTTCTTC. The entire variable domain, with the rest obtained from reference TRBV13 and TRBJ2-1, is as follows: AAGVIQSPRHLIKEKRETATLKCYPIPRHDTVYWYQQGPGQDPQFLISFYEKMQSDKGSIPDRFSAQQFSDYHSELNMSSLELGDSALYFCASSLGTSGTYNEQFFGPGTRLTVL.

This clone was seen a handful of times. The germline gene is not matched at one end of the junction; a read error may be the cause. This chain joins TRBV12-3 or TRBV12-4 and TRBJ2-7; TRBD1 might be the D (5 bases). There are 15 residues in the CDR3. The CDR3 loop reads CTSSLSLQGGDEQYF. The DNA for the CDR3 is TGTACCAGCAGTTTATCGCTCCAGGGCGGAGACGAGCAGTACTTC.

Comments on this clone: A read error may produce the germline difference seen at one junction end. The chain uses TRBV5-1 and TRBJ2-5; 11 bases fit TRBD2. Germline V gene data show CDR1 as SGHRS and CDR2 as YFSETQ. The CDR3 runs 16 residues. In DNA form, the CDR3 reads TGCGCCAGTACTCCGGGACTAGCGGTAATAGAAGAGAACCAGTACTTC. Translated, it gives CASTPGLAVIEENQYF.

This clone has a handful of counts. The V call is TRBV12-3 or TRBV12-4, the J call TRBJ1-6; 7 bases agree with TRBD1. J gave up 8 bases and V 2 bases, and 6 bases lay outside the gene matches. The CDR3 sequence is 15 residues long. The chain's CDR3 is CASSLRGGTHSPLHF. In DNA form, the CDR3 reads TGTGCCAGCAGTTTACGAGGGGGCACGCATTCACCCCTCCACTTT.

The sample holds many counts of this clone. This CDR3 reads CASRGDSMNTEAFF. CDR3 DNA sequence: TGTGCCAGCAGGGGGGACTCCATGAACACTGAAGCTTTCTTT. The V gene is TRBV2, the J gene TRBJ1-1; the D gene is possibly TRBD1 (5 bases). Trimming cost V 6 bases and J 0 bases, with 11 bases left between them. Germline assignment: CDR1 SNHLY and CDR2 FYNNEI. CDR3 length: 14 residues.

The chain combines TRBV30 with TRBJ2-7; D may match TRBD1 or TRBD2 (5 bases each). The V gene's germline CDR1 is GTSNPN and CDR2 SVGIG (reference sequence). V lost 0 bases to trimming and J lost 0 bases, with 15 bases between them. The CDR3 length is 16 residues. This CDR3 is CAWSVLGQGASYEQYF. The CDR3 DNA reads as TGTGCCTGGAGTGTACTGGGGCAGGGAGCCTCCTACGAGCAGTACTTC. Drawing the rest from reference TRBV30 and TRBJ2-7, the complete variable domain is SQTIHQWPATLVQPVGSPLSLECTVEGTSNPNLYWYRQAAGRGLQLLFYSVGIGQISSEVPQNLSASRPQDRQFILSSKKLLLSDSGFYLCAWSVLGQGASYEQYFGPGTRLTVT.

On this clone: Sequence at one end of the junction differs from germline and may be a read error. CDR3 sequence: CASKYQEYIELFF. The CDR3 coding sequence is TGTGCCAGCAAATACCAGGAATACATTGAGCTGTTCTTC. The chain joins TRBV12-3 or TRBV12-4 to TRBJ2-1; D call uncertain. CDR3 length: 13 residues.